The 13 T cell receptor beta chains below were found in one sample sequenced in a study of cytomegalovirus exposure and HLA in healthy donors. 60 Vbeta and 13 Jbeta primers were used in PCR. Method: immunoSEQ multiplex PCR; TCRdb's copy keeps in-frame clones and lacks some. The sample shows 150,000 to 200,000 clones, around 80% of them seen only once. What was sequenced was PBMCs. The receptors come from a man between 18 and 35 years old in good health and CMV-seronegative.

The gene calls are TRBV5-6 and TRBJ2-7; no clear D. The CDR3 is 14 residues long. Between the trimmed V and J ends, which lost 0 bases and 1 base, there was a span of 8 bases. Looked up from germline, CDR1 is SGHDT and CDR2 is YYEEEE. CDR3 nucleotide sequence: TGTGCCAGCAGCTTGGATCGCCTATCCTACGAGCAGTACTTC. It specifies CASSLDRLSYEQYF.

Here the CDR3 reads CASTPGTGVGEQYF. In DNA form, the CDR3 reads TGTGCCAGCACCCCCGGGACAGGGGTCGGCGAGCAGTACTTC. The chain is built from TRBV5-6 and TRBJ2-7; TRBD1 matches 10 bases. Germline-derived CDR1 and CDR2 are SGHDT and YYEEEE. J was trimmed by 6 bases and V by 6 bases; bases with no gene match: 9. The CDR3 consists of 14 residues.

This chain connects TRBV10-3 to TRBJ2-6; 7 positions match TRBD1. The germline CDR1 and CDR2 sequences are ENHRY and SYGVKD. The J segment lost 4 bases and the V segment lost 5 bases, leaving 14 bases of the junction unmatched. CDR3 length: 18 amino acids. The CDR3 sequence is CAISHTGQISGGANVLTF. CDR3 DNA sequence: TGTGCCATCAGTCACACGGGACAGATTTCGGGGGGGGCCAACGTCCTGACTTTC.

Here the CDR3 DNA reads TGTGCCAGCAGGGAACAGGGGAACACTGAAGCTTTCTTT. This sequence encodes CASREQGNTEAFF. J is TRBJ1-1 and V is TRBV28, with a tentative D call TRBD1 (6 bases). Trimming took off 6 bases at V and 1 base at J, with 9 bases between the two ends. The germline V gene encodes CDR1 MDHEN and CDR2 SYDVKM. The CDR3 consists of 13 residues.

There are a few counts of this clone. The chain recombines TRBV30 with TRBJ2-7; the D gene is possibly TRBD1 (6 bases). Germline-derived CDR1 and CDR2 are GTSNPN and SVGIG (reference sequence). V lost 4 bases, J lost 4 bases, and 14 bases lay in between. The CDR3 extends over 13 amino acids. The chain's CDR3 is CAWKAGALYEQYF. Here the CDR3 DNA reads TGTGCCTGGAAAGCAGGGGCCTTGTACGAGCAGTACTTC.

The chain couples TRBV9 to TRBJ1-6, with 9 bases lining up with TRBD1. V dropped 3 bases and J dropped 9; count of bases not matched to a gene: 7. The CDR3 runs to 15 residues. CDR1 and CDR2 from the germline V gene are SGDLS and YYNGEE. CDR3 sequence (DNA): TGTGCCAGCAGCGCCGGACAGGGGTCCGGTTCACCCCTCCACTTT. Protein sequence: CASSAGQGSGSPLHF.

The chain links TRBV5-4 to TRBJ2-5; 8 bases fit TRBD1. With V trimmed by 3 bases and J by 4 bases, 5 bases remained unmatched. The germline CDR1 and CDR2 sequences are SGHNT and YYREEE (reference sequence). The CDR3 is 14 amino acids. CDR3 nucleotides: TGTGCCAGCAGCTCGACAGGGGAAGGAGAGACCCAGTACTTC. Translated: CASSSTGEGETQYF.

This clone was observed a few times. The chain links TRBV28 to TRBJ1-1, with D unclear. Trimming took off 8 bases at V and 3 bases at J, with 13 bases between the two ends. The CDR3 sequence is 13 residues long. Germline V CDR1 and CDR2: MDHEN, SYDVKM. The CDR3 DNA follows: TGTGCCAGCTTTACTCCCTCCGACACTGAAGCTTTCTTT. Translating gives CASFTPSDTEAFF.

The rearrangement joins TRBV13 to TRBJ2-7; 15 nucleotides line up with TRBD2. Looked up from germline, CDR1 is PRHDT and CDR2 is FYEKMQ (reference sequence). This CDR3 has 17 amino acids. Trimming cost V 8 bases and J 4 bases; bases outside gene matches: 12. This chain's CDR3 is CASDSTGTSGRSYEQYF. In nucleotides, the CDR3 is TGTGCCAGCGACAGCACCGGGACTAGCGGGAGGTCTTACGAGCAGTACTTC.

The chain couples TRBV10-3 to TRBJ2-2; 8 nucleotides align to TRBD1. The CDR3 totals 16 residues. Germline values: CDR1 ENHRY, CDR2 SYGVKD. Losses at the gene ends were 6 bases for V and 4 bases for J; bases not matched to a gene: 10. DNA of the CDR3: TGTGCCATCAGGAAGACAGGGGATGAAGGCACCGGGGAGCTGTTTTTT. This codes for CAIRKTGDEGTGELFF.

This clone was observed a handful of times. The chain recombines TRBV12-5 with TRBJ2-7; D perhaps matches TRBD2 (5 bases). This CDR3 region has 16 residues. The V end lost 6 bases, the J end lost 0 bases, and 18 bases lay between the germline ends. The germline gives CDR1 LGHNT, CDR2 FRNRAP. As DNA, the CDR3 is TGTGCTAGTGGCCGAGAGAGGGCCATTGGCTCCTACGAGCAGTACTTC. Amino acids: CASGRERAIGSYEQYF.

This chain uses TRBV11-2 with TRBJ2-5; perhaps TRBD2 as D (5 bases). The CDR3 has 14 amino acids. With 1 base removed from V and 2 bases from J, the gap between germline ends came to 8 bases. Per the germline V gene, CDR1 is SGHAT and CDR2 is FQNNGV. In DNA, the CDR3 is TGTGCCAGCAGCTTAGCGCGCGGGCAAGAGACCCAGTACTTC. Its protein product is CASSLARGQETQYF. The whole variable domain, filled in from reference TRBV11-2 and TRBJ2-5, reads EAGVAQSPRYKIIEKRQSVAFWCNPISGHATLYWYQQILGQGPKLLIQFQNNGVVDDSQLPKDRFSAERLKGVDSTLKIQPAKLEDSAVYLCASSLARGQETQYFGPGTRLLVL.

This chain uses TRBV6-1 with TRBJ2-2; D is unclear. Germline V gene lookup returns CDR1 MNHNS and CDR2 SASEGT. The CDR3 length is 14 residues. Trimming pared 2 bases from V and 4 bases from J, leaving 8 bases between. The CDR3 sequence: CASSEFDFTGELFF. DNA of the CDR3: TGTGCCAGCAGTGAATTCGACTTCACCGGGGAGCTGTTTTTT.